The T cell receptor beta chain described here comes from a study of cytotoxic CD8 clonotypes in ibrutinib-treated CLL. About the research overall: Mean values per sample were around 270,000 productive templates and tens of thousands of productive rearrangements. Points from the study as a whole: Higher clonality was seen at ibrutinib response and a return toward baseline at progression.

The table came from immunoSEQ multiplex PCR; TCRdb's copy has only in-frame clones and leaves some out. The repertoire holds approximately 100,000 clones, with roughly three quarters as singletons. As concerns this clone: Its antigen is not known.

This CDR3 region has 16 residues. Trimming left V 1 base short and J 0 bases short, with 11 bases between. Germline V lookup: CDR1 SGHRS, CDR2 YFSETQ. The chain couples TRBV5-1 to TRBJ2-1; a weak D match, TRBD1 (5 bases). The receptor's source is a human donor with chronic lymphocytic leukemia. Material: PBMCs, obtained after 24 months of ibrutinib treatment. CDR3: CASSLTGISSYNEQFF. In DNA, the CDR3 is TGCGCCAGCAGCTTGACAGGTATCAGCTCCTACAATGAGCAGTTCTTC.